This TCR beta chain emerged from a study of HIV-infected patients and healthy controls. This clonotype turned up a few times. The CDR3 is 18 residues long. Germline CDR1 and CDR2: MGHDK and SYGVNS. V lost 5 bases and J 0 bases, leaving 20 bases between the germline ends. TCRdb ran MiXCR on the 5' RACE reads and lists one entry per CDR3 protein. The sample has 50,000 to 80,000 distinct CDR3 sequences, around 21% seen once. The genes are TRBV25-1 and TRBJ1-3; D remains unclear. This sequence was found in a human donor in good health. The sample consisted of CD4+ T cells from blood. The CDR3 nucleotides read TGTGCCAGCAGTAGTCAGTTCGTGGACGCCGGCTCTGGAAACACCATATATTTT. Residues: CASSSQFVDAGSGNTIYF.